Sequencing of this T cell receptor beta chain was carried out in a study of blood T cell repertoires in COVID-19. The data were produced by immunoSEQ multiplex PCR, yet TCRdb's version contains in-frame clones alone and is incomplete. The data hold some 410,000 clones, with roughly 88% observed a single time. This TCR was recovered from a woman aged 30 to 39 with acute COVID-19. The specimen sequenced was PBMCs or T cells enriched from blood (not recorded which).

The CDR3 protein is CASSPQLRGLAFF. CDR3 coding DNA: TGTGCCAGCAGTCCCCAACTAAGGGGATTGGCTTTCTTT. The rearrangement links TRBV6-5 to TRBJ1-1, with D perhaps TRBD1 (5 bases). The germline V and J ends were trimmed by 5 bases and 11 bases, with 18 bases remaining between them. The germline CDR1 and CDR2 sequences are MNHEY and SVGAGI. This CDR3 is built from 13 residues.